Listed below are T cell receptor beta chains from one sample, sequenced in a study of tumor-infiltrating lymphocytes in primary liver carcinoma. TCRdb ran MiXCR on the multiplex PCR reads and lists one entry per CDR3 protein. The table records some 200,000 distinct CDR3 sequences, around 60% of them present only once. Sequencing input: peripheral blood. The receptors derive from a woman aged 55-70 years with primary liver carcinoma and hepatitis B virus infection. Both conserved end residues are part of each CDR3.

cdr3_length v_call cdr3_aa
17 TRBV4-1 CASSQPARTGKDYEHHF
14 TRBV5-1 CASSLTGKNEKLFF
14 TRBV11-2 CASRLDIVIPDLYF
16 TRBV11-1 CASSPLSTGPNQPQHF
16 TRBV6-5 CASSYGAGTSTDKQYF
16 TRBV11-2 CANSLMQGLNTGEPFF
12 TRBV29-1 CSVEDRGHEHYF
17 TRBV11-2 CASSSGLAGVCTGGLFF
14 TRBV29-1 CSVLTQSSTGELFF
15 TRBV12-3/TRBV12-4 CASRVGGRAAEELFF
14 TRBV24-1 CATSENVYNYGYNF
12 TRBV11-2 CASSLTHNEQFF
13 TRBV6-6 CASSQDRIQPQHF
16 TRBV7-8 CASSLAGRQGGYGYTF
14 TRBV4-1 CASSQDGLVGEQFF
16 TRBV28 CAGSLISTGSRGTQYF
13 TRBV7-8 CASSLSLNTEAFF
17 TRBV6-5 CASSYSPLAGHTDTQYF
16 TRBV6-6 CASSYSSGRTGYGYTF
14 TRBV28 CASKGGSSYNEQFF
20 TRBV7-9 CASSLALSYLTGRSYIEQFF
12 TRBV11-2 CTSSPSSYEQHF
15 TRBV11-2 CASSSLSHNTGELSF